Listed here are 7 T cell receptor beta chains from one sample, sequenced in a study of long-term antiretroviral therapy in people with HIV. Researchers ran immunoSEQ v3.0 at survey level. The method was immunoSEQ multiplex PCR; TCRdb's version includes in-frame clones alone and lacks a portion of them. The table has 35,000 or so clones, about three quarters seen once. Sequenced material: unsorted PBMCs, taken 2 years after starting antiretroviral therapy. All receptors derive from a woman between 50 and 59 years old with HIV.

CDR3 residues: CASSNTDTQYF. The CDR3 coding sequence is TGTGCCAGCAGCAACACAGATACGCAGTATTTT. This chain joins TRBV21-1 and TRBJ2-3. TRBV21-1 is flagged as a pseudogene. This CDR3 is built from 11 residues.

The chain recombines TRBV19 with TRBJ2-1, with TRBD2 identical over 11 bases. The J segment lost 0 bases and the V segment lost 0 bases, leaving 10 bases of the junction unmatched. CDR3 length: 20 residues. Germline V gene sequence: CDR1 LNHDA, CDR2 SQIVND (reference sequence). CDR3: CASSIEASGGTFSSYNEQFF. The CDR3 DNA reads as TGTGCCAGTAGTATAGAGGCTAGCGGGGGGACCTTTAGCTCCTACAATGAGCAGTTCTTC.

The chain employs TRBV11-3 and TRBJ2-1; a possible D gene is TRBD2 (6 bases). Germline V lookup: CDR1 SGHNT, CDR2 YENEEA. V was pared by 2 bases and J by 9 bases, with 11 bases between. The CDR3 sequence is 13 residues long. CDR3 sequence (DNA): TGTGCCAGCAGCTTAAACGGGGGAGGTGAGCAGTTCTTC. Translation: CASSLNGGGEQFF.

This chain links TRBV5-4 with TRBJ1-2; a weak D match, TRBD1 (6 bases). Germline CDR1 reads SGHNT; CDR2 reads YYREEE (reference sequence). V lost 0 bases and J lost 2, with 14 bases in between. This CDR3 is 16 amino acids long. DNA for the CDR3: TGTGCCAGCAGCTTGGTCGGGCAGGGGAGAAACTATGGCTACACCTTC. Its protein product is CASSLVGQGRNYGYTF.

Written as DNA, the CDR3 is TGTGCCAGCAGCTCCACCCTGGCCGGGGGCGAGCAGTTCTTC. As protein: CASSSTLAGGEQFF. The V and J genes are TRBV7-3 and TRBJ2-1; D tentatively reads TRBD1 or TRBD2 (6 bases each). Per the germline V gene, CDR1 is SGHTA and CDR2 is FQGTGA. V lost 4 bases to trimming and J lost 10 bases, with 17 bases between them. The CDR3 is 14 residues long.

This chain uses TRBV2 with TRBJ2-5; D possibly matches TRBD1 or TRBD2 (5 bases each). CDR1 is SNHLY and CDR2 is FYNNEI in the germline V gene. This CDR3 has 15 amino acids. V lost 7 bases and J lost 2, with 17 bases in between. The CDR3 DNA is TGTGCCAGCAACCTTCCGGGACCGAAGCAAGAGACCCAGTACTTC. Amino acids: CASNLPGPKQETQYF.

The chain uses TRBV9 and TRBJ2-5, with 10 bases identical to TRBD2. CDR1 and CDR2 from the germline V gene are SGDLS and YYNGEE. Losses at the gene ends were 4 bases for V and 4 bases for J; bases not matched to a gene: 4. There are 14 residues in the CDR3. This CDR3 reads CASSTRTSGETQYF. CDR3 coding DNA: TGTGCCAGCAGCACGCGGACTAGCGGAGAGACCCAGTACTTC.